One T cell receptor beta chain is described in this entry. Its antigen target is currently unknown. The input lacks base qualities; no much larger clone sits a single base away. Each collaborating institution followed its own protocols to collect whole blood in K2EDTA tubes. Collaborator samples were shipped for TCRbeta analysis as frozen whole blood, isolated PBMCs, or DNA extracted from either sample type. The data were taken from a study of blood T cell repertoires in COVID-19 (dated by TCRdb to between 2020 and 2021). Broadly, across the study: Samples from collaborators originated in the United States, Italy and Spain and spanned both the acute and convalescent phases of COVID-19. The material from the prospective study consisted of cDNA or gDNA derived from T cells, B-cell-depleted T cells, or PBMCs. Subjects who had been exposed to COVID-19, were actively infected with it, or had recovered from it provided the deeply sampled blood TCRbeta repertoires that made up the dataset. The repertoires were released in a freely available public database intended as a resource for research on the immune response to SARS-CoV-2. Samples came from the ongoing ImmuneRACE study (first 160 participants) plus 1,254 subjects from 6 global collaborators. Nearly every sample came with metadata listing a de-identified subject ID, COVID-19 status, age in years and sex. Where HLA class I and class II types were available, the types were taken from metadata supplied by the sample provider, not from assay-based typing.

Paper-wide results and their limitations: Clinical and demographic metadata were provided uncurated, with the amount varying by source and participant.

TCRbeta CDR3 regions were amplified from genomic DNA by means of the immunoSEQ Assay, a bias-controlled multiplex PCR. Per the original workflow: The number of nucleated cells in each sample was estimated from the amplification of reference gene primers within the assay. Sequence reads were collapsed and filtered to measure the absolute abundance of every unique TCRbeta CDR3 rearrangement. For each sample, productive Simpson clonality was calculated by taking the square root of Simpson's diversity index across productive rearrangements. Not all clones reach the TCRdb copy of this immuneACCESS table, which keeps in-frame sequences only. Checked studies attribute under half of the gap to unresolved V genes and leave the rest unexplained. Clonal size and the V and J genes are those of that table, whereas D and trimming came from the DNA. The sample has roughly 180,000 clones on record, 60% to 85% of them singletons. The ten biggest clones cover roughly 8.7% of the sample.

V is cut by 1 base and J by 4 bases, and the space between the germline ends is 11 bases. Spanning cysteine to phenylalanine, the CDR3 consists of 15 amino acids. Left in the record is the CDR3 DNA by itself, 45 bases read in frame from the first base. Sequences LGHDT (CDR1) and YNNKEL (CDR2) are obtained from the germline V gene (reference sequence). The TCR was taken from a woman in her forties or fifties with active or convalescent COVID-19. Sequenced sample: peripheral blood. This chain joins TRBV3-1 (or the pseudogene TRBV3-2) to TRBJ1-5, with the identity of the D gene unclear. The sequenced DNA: TGTGCCAGCAGCCAAGGGCCTGCGGGTAATCAGCCCCAGCATTTT. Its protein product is CASSQGPAGNQPQHF.